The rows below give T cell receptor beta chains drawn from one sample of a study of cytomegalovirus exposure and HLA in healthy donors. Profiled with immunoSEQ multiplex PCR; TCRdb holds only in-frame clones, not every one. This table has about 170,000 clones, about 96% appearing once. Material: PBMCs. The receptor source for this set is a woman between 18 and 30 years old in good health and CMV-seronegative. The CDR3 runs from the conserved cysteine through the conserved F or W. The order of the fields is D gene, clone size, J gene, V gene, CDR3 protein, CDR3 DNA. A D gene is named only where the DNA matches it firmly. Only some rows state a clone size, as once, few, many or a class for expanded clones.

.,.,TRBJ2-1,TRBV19,CASRPLGAYNEQFF,TGTGCCAGTAGACCCCTAGGTGCCTACAATGAGCAGTTCTTC
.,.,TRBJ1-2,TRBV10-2,CASSELSANYGYTF,TGCGCCAGCAGTGAGTTGTCAGCTAACTATGGCTACACCTTC
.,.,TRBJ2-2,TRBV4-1,CASSQDRAGELFF,TGCGCCAGCAGCCAAGATCGGGCCGGGGAGCTGTTTTTT
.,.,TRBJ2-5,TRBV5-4,CASSSSARETQYF,TGTGCCAGCAGCTCTAGCGCCCGGGAGACCCAGTACTTC
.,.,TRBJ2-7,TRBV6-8,CASSLPSGHPYEQYF,TGTGCCAGCAGTTTACCCTCCGGACACCCCTACGAGCAGTACTTC
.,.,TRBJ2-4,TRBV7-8,CASSSPGQPGGNIQYF,TGTGCCAGCAGCTCTCCGGGACAGCCCGGGGGAAACATTCAGTACTTC
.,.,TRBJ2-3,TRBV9,CASSVGADTQYF,TGTGCCAGCAGCGTAGGAGCGGATACGCAGTATTTT
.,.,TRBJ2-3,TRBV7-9,CASSSTYSGWGTDTQYF,TGTGCCAGCAGCTCCACCTATAGCGGTTGGGGCACAGATACGCAGTATTTT
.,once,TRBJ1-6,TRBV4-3,CASSQASTAVAGDSPLHF,TGCGCCAGCAGCCAAGCCTCCACAGCAGTCGCCGGGGATTCACCCCTCCACTTT
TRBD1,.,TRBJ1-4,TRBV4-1,CASSPDRDRGTNEKLFF,TGCGCCAGCAGCCCAGACCGGGACAGGGGAACTAATGAAAAACTGTTTTTT
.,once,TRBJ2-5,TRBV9,CASSVEPTRMETQYF,TGTGCCAGCAGCGTAGAACCGACTAGGATGGAGACCCAGTACTTC
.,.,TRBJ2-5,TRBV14,CASSRWTVPQETQYF,TGTGCCAGCAGCCGATGGACAGTACCGCAAGAGACCCAGTACTTC
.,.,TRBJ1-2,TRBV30,CAWSIVRDYGYTF,TGTGCCTGGAGTATAGTCAGGGACTATGGCTACACCTTC
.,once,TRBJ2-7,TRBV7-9,CASSSRLGASYEQYF,TGTGCCAGCAGCTCCAGACTGGGTGCCTCCTACGAGCAGTACTTC
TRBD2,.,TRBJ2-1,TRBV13,CASSPGTSDNEQFF,TGTGCCAGCAGCCCCGGGACTAGCGACAATGAGCAGTTCTTC
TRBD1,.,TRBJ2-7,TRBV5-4,CASSSDRVYEQYF,TGTGCCAGCAGCTCCGACAGGGTGTACGAGCAGTACTTC
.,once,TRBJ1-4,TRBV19,CASSIGPDAGKLFF,TGTGCCAGTAGTATTGGGCCGGATGCGGGAAAACTGTTTTTT
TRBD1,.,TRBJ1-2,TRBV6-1,CASSRGQGTNYGYTF,TGTGCCAGCAGTCGTGGACAGGGGACTAACTATGGCTACACCTTC
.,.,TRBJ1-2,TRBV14,CASSPWGDYGYTF,TGTGCCAGCAGCCCCTGGGGGGACTATGGCTACACCTTC
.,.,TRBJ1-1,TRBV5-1,CASSQEGFSEAFF,TGCGCCAGCAGCCAAGAGGGTTTCTCTGAAGCTTTCTTT
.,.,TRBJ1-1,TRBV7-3,CASSSTMNTEAFF,TGTGCCAGCAGCTCGACTATGAACACTGAAGCTTTCTTT
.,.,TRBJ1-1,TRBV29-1,CSVSGLMNTEAFF,TGCAGCGTTTCAGGCTTGATGAACACTGAAGCTTTCTTT
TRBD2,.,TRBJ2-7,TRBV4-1,CASSRLAGEAYEQYF,TGCGCCAGCAGCCGTCTAGCGGGGGAGGCCTACGAGCAGTACTTC
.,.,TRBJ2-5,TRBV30,CAWSVPRDYQETQYF,TGTGCCTGGAGTGTACCCCGCGACTATCAAGAGACCCAGTACTTC
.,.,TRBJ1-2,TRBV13,CASSTPQGGYTF,TGTGCCAGCAGCACCCCCCAGGGTGGCTACACCTTC
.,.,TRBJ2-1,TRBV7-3,CASSLRPQRNEQFF,TGTGCCAGCAGCTTACGGCCCCAGCGGAATGAGCAGTTCTTC
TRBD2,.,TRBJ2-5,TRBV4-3,CASSYQAGAHWGTQYF,TGCGCCAGCAGCTACCAAGCGGGGGCGCATTGGGGGACCCAGTACTTC
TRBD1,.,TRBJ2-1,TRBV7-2,CASSRQGAIHEQFF,TGTGCCAGCAGCCGACAGGGGGCAATACATGAGCAGTTCTTC
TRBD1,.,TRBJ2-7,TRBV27,CASSNGQGGTYEQYF,TGTGCCAGCAGTAACGGACAGGGGGGCACCTACGAGCAGTACTTC
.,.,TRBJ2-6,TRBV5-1,CASSFGSGANVLTF,TGCGCCAGCAGCTTCGGCTCTGGGGCCAACGTCCTGACTTTC
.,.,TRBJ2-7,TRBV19,CAAGAWGYEQYF,TGTGCCGCGGGGGCTTGGGGCTACGAGCAGTACTTC